These T cell receptor beta chains were read from a single sample in a study of cytotoxic CD8 clonotypes in ibrutinib-treated CLL. The protocol was immunoSEQ multiplex PCR, while the TCRdb copy is restricted to in-frame clones and leaves out a portion. Of around 26,000 clones listed, 65% to 90% are singletons. This material consisted of PBMCs, taken after 24 months of ibrutinib treatment. The receptor source for this set is a human donor with chronic lymphocytic leukemia. Each CDR3 is given with its conserved first and last residue. Each record gives: J gene, clone size, V gene, D gene, CDR3 DNA, CDR3 protein. D genes are given only for firm matches. Clone size is stated in some rows and not others, as once, few, many or a class when expanded.

J gene: TRBJ1-6
clone size: .
V gene: TRBV14
D gene: .
CDR3 DNA: TGTGCCAGCAGCCAGAAGACAGGTTCTTATAATTCACCCCTCCACTTT
CDR3 protein: CASSQKTGSYNSPLHF

J gene: TRBJ1-2
clone size: .
V gene: TRBV7-9
D gene: TRBD1
CDR3 DNA: TGTGCCAGCAGCCCTAGGGACAGGCTGAACTATGGCTACACCTTC
CDR3 protein: CASSPRDRLNYGYTF

J gene: TRBJ1-2
clone size: once
V gene: TRBV7-9
D gene: .
CDR3 DNA: TGTGCCAGCAGCTTAGTGGGGTCCTCGCTCATGAATGGCTACACCTTC
CDR3 protein: CASSLVGSSLMNGYTF

J gene: TRBJ2-5
clone size: .
V gene: TRBV2
D gene: .
CDR3 DNA: TGTGCCAGCACACGCCAAGAGACCCAGTACTTC
CDR3 protein: CASTRQETQYF

J gene: TRBJ1-4
clone size: .
V gene: TRBV30
D gene: .
CDR3 DNA: TGTGCCTCCCCGGGGGACACTAATGAAAAACTGTTTTTT
CDR3 protein: CASPGDTNEKLFF

J gene: TRBJ2-5
clone size: once
V gene: TRBV6-6
D gene: .
CDR3 DNA: TGTGCCAGCAGCCGAGCAAAGACCCAGTACTTC
CDR3 protein: CASSRAKTQYF

J gene: TRBJ2-3
clone size: .
V gene: TRBV7-9
D gene: TRBD2
CDR3 DNA: TGTGCCAGCAGCTTAGAGGCGGGGGGGCTGGATACGCAGTATTTT
CDR3 protein: CASSLEAGGLDTQYF

J gene: TRBJ2-7
clone size: .
V gene: TRBV10-2
D gene: TRBD1
CDR3 DNA: TGCGCCAGCAGTGAGCCTTGGGGGACAGGGGACTACGAGCAGTACTTC
CDR3 protein: CASSEPWGTGDYEQYF

J gene: TRBJ1-1
clone size: once
V gene: TRBV6-5
D gene: .
CDR3 DNA: TGTGCCAGCATTTCTCCGTTGGGGAACACTGAAGCTTTCTTT
CDR3 protein: CASISPLGNTEAFF

J gene: TRBJ1-2
clone size: .
V gene: TRBV19
D gene: TRBD1
CDR3 DNA: TGTGCCAGTAGTGCTCTCGACAGGGGAAGGTATTTAACGGAATTCTATGGCTACACCTTC
CDR3 protein: CASSALDRGRYLTEFYGYTF

J gene: TRBJ2-7
clone size: .
V gene: TRBV6-1
D gene: .
CDR3 DNA: TGTGCCAGCAGTGAAGGGGGGACGAAGCAGTACTTC
CDR3 protein: CASSEGGTKQYF

J gene: TRBJ1-2
clone size: .
V gene: TRBV7-2
D gene: .
CDR3 DNA: TGTGCCAGCAGCTTAGGGCCAGTCAACGGCTACACCTTC
CDR3 protein: CASSLGPVNGYTF

J gene: TRBJ1-6
clone size: once
V gene: TRBV13
D gene: .
CDR3 DNA: TGTGCCAGCAGCTTAGGTACCGCGAATTCACCCCTCCACTTT
CDR3 protein: CASSLGTANSPLHF

J gene: TRBJ1-6
clone size: few
V gene: TRBV27
D gene: TRBD1
CDR3 DNA: TGTGCCAGCAGTTTATTGGGACAGGGGTATTCACCCCTCCACTTT
CDR3 protein: CASSLLGQGYSPLHF

J gene: TRBJ1-1
clone size: .
V gene: TRBV7-9
D gene: TRBD1
CDR3 DNA: TGTGCCATTGGAAAGTTGACAGGGTTGGGCGCTGAAGCTTTCTTT
CDR3 protein: CAIGKLTGLGAEAFF

J gene: TRBJ1-3
clone size: .
V gene: TRBV2
D gene: .
CDR3 DNA: TGTGCCAGCAGTGGGGTCTTCCGAAACACCATATATTTT
CDR3 protein: CASSGVFRNTIYF

J gene: TRBJ1-4
clone size: few
V gene: TRBV29-1
D gene: .
CDR3 DNA: TGCGTCGGCTGGTTTAATGAAAAACTGTTTTTT
CDR3 protein: CVGWFNEKLFF

J gene: TRBJ2-1
clone size: once
V gene: TRBV5-1
D gene: TRBD2
CDR3 DNA: TGCGCCAGCAGCTTCCTAGCGGGGGCTCACAATGAGCAGTTCTTC
CDR3 protein: CASSFLAGAHNEQFF

J gene: TRBJ1-5
clone size: .
V gene: TRBV19
D gene: .
CDR3 DNA: TGTGCCAGTAGTCAGCGGAACAATCAGCCCCAGCATTTT
CDR3 protein: CASSQRNNQPQHF

J gene: TRBJ2-7
clone size: .
V gene: TRBV20-1
D gene: TRBD1
CDR3 DNA: TGCAGTGCGGAGACAGGGTACGAGCAGTACTTC
CDR3 protein: CSAETGYEQYF

J gene: TRBJ1-2
clone size: .
V gene: TRBV5-1
D gene: .
CDR3 DNA: TGCGCCAGCAGCTTGGTTGGGAAGGGCTACACCTTC
CDR3 protein: CASSLVGKGYTF

J gene: TRBJ1-4
clone size: .
V gene: TRBV7-9
D gene: .
CDR3 DNA: TGTGCCAGCAGCTTATCCGGTAAACTGTTTTTT
CDR3 protein: CASSLSGKLFF

J gene: TRBJ1-2
clone size: .
V gene: TRBV18
D gene: .
CDR3 DNA: TGTGCCAGCTCACCAGGGATTCCCTATGGCTACACCTTC
CDR3 protein: CASSPGIPYGYTF

J gene: TRBJ1-1
clone size: .
V gene: TRBV21-1
D gene: .
CDR3 DNA: TGTGCCAGCAGCAAACGGGACAGGGTAACTGAAGCTTTCTTT
CDR3 protein: CASSKRDRVTEAFF

J gene: TRBJ1-6
clone size: few
V gene: TRBV19
D gene: TRBD1
CDR3 DNA: TGTGCCAGTAGTATGGTACCGGGACAGAATTCACCCCTCCACTTT
CDR3 protein: CASSMVPGQNSPLHF

J gene: TRBJ1-4
clone size: .
V gene: TRBV9
D gene: .
CDR3 DNA: TGTGCCAGCAGCCCTTCCCCGGGCCATAATGAAAAACTGTTTTTT
CDR3 protein: CASSPSPGHNEKLFF

J gene: TRBJ1-5
clone size: .
V gene: TRBV19
D gene: .
CDR3 DNA: TGTGCCAGTAGTATATACCGCGGCGCAGGGAAAAGCCAGCCCCAGCATTTT
CDR3 protein: CASSIYRGAGKSQPQHF

J gene: TRBJ1-1
clone size: .
V gene: TRBV18
D gene: TRBD1
CDR3 DNA: TGTGCCAGCTCACCAGAAGGGGGCAGGTACACTGAAGCTTTCTTT
CDR3 protein: CASSPEGGRYTEAFF

J gene: TRBJ1-1
clone size: .
V gene: TRBV6-5
D gene: TRBD1
CDR3 DNA: TGTGCCAGCAGTTATCAGACAGGGAGAGCTTTCTTT
CDR3 protein: CASSYQTGRAFF

J gene: TRBJ1-3
clone size: .
V gene: TRBV7-3
D gene: TRBD1
CDR3 DNA: TGTGCCAGCAGCTTAGGAGGGACAGCAAGTTCTGGAAACACCATATATTTT
CDR3 protein: CASSLGGTASSGNTIYF

J gene: TRBJ2-1
clone size: .
V gene: TRBV9
D gene: .
CDR3 DNA: TGTGCCAGCAGCGTAGCACAGGGACCGACCAATGAGCAGTTCTTC
CDR3 protein: CASSVAQGPTNEQFF

J gene: TRBJ1-6
clone size: .
V gene: TRBV6-1
D gene: .
CDR3 DNA: TGTGCCAGCATAGCAGATTTCTCCTATAATTCACCCCTCCACTTT
CDR3 protein: CASIADFSYNSPLHF

J gene: TRBJ1-6
clone size: once
V gene: TRBV30
D gene: TRBD1
CDR3 DNA: TGTGCCTGGAGCCGACGGACAGGGCCAGTCTATAATTCACCCCTCCACTTT
CDR3 protein: CAWSRRTGPVYNSPLHF

J gene: TRBJ2-1
clone size: .
V gene: TRBV11-2
D gene: TRBD1
CDR3 DNA: TGTGCCAGCAGCTCCGGACAGGGGGCGGACGAGCAGTTCTTC
CDR3 protein: CASSSGQGADEQFF

J gene: TRBJ2-5
clone size: .
V gene: TRBV7-2
D gene: .
CDR3 DNA: TGTGCCAGCAGCAGCTCCCCCGGGACTCCAGAGACCCAGTACTTC
CDR3 protein: CASSSSPGTPETQYF

J gene: TRBJ2-7
clone size: .
V gene: TRBV2
D gene: TRBD1
CDR3 DNA: TGTGCCAGCAAGGCCCCCGTAGGACAGGGGACCCACGAGCAGTACTTC
CDR3 protein: CASKAPVGQGTHEQYF

J gene: TRBJ2-3
clone size: .
V gene: TRBV5-1
D gene: TRBD2
CDR3 DNA: TGCGCCAGCAGCTTGCCTAGCGGGGGACCCACAGATACGCAGTATTTT
CDR3 protein: CASSLPSGGPTDTQYF

J gene: TRBJ1-3
clone size: .
V gene: TRBV5-4
D gene: TRBD1
CDR3 DNA: TGTGCCAGCAGCCAACCGACAGGGACCCCCGGAAACACCATATATTTT
CDR3 protein: CASSQPTGTPGNTIYF

J gene: TRBJ2-7
clone size: .
V gene: TRBV2
D gene: .
CDR3 DNA: TGTGCCAGCAGGAGGTTGACAGCTTCCACTCAGCAGTACTTC
CDR3 protein: CASRRLTASTQQYF

J gene: TRBJ1-2
clone size: .
V gene: TRBV11-2
D gene: .
CDR3 DNA: TGTGCCAGCAGCTCGGGGCTACTGGGCTACACCTTC
CDR3 protein: CASSSGLLGYTF

J gene: TRBJ1-4
clone size: .
V gene: TRBV9
D gene: TRBD1
CDR3 DNA: TGTGCCAGCAGCGTAAGGACAGGGTGGAGTGAAAAACTGTTTTTT
CDR3 protein: CASSVRTGWSEKLFF

J gene: TRBJ2-3
clone size: .
V gene: TRBV6-1
D gene: TRBD2
CDR3 DNA: TGTGCCAGTCGGACTAGCGGGGGGGCAGATACGCAGTATTTT
CDR3 protein: CASRTSGGADTQYF

J gene: TRBJ2-3
clone size: .
V gene: TRBV19
D gene: TRBD1
CDR3 DNA: TGTGCCAGTAGTATTCGGGACAGGGGCTCAGATACGCAGTATTTT
CDR3 protein: CASSIRDRGSDTQYF

J gene: TRBJ1-5
clone size: .
V gene: TRBV2
D gene: .
CDR3 DNA: TGTGCCAGCAGTGACAGCCCCCCAGGGGTTAGCAATCAGCCCCAGCATTTT
CDR3 protein: CASSDSPPGVSNQPQHF

J gene: TRBJ1-5
clone size: .
V gene: TRBV6-5
D gene: .
CDR3 DNA: TGTGCCAGCTCGGAGAGTTATAGCAATCAGCCCCAGCATTTT
CDR3 protein: CASSESYSNQPQHF